The sequence of this TCR beta chain was determined in a study of shared clonotypes between healthy human individuals. Broader study findings: Generation probability values for non-shared clonotypes were lower than those for clonotypes shared by all four donors. Rarefaction gave evidence that sorted-subset sequencing remained incomplete despite large depth.

The assay was immunoSEQ multiplex PCR, and TCRdb's table has in-frame clones only and misses some. The sample lists a few million clones, approximately 90% occurring once. Details on this clone: As yet, its antigen is unknown.

The germline V gene has CDR1 LNHNV and CDR2 YYDKDF (reference sequence). Trimming removed 0 bases from V and 0 bases from J; junction bases left unmatched: 2. This CDR3 has 15 amino acids. V usage is TRBV15 and J usage is TRBJ2-7; TRBD2 matches at 7 bases. This TCR was sampled from a man between 18 and 29 years old in good health. The source material was naive CD4+ T cells sorted from blood. Subset reported: CD45RA+ positively selected. The CDR3 loop reads CATSRETGGSYEQYF. Here the CDR3 DNA reads TGTGCCACCAGCAGAGAAACGGGGGGCTCCTACGAGCAGTACTTC. Together with reference TRBV15 and TRBJ2-7, the CDR3 gives the full variable domain: DAMVIQNPRYQVTQFGKPVTLSCSQTLNHNVMYWYQQKSSQAPKLLFHYYDKDFNNEADTPDNFQSRRPNTSFCFLDIRSPGLGDTAMYLCATSRETGGSYEQYFGPGTRLTVT.